The 17 T cell receptor beta chains below all came from one sample that was sequenced in a study of cytomegalovirus exposure and HLA in healthy donors. 60 Vbeta and 13 Jbeta primers were used in PCR. TCRdb's table, derived via immunoSEQ multiplex PCR, lists solely in-frame clones and lacks some. The sample shows about 140,000 clones, around 70% of them seen only once. Input material: PBMCs. The receptors were gathered from a woman between 25 and 40 years old in good health and CMV-seronegative.

The chain links TRBV7-6 to TRBJ2-5; a weak D match, TRBD1 (6 bases). V shed 5 bases and J shed 3 bases, with 13 bases lying between them. The CDR3 has 14 residues. Germline V lookup: CDR1 SGHVS, CDR2 FNYEAQ. CDR3 in DNA: TGTGCCAGCAGCCACAAGGGGGATAAAGAGACCCAGTACTTC. Translating it yields CASSHKGDKETQYF. Filled out from reference TRBV7-6 and TRBJ2-5, the complete variable domain reads GAGVSQSPRYKVTKRGQDVALRCDPISGHVSLYWYRQALGQGPEFLTYFNYEAQQDKSGLPNDRFSAERPEGSISTLTIQRTEQRDSAMYRCASSHKGDKETQYFGPGTRLLVL.

The rearrangement uses TRBV7-8 and TRBJ2-7; 7 bases fit TRBD1. Germline V gene data show CDR1 as SGHVS and CDR2 as FQNEAQ. Losses at the gene ends were 1 base for V and 3 bases for J; bases not matched to a gene: 6. This CDR3 contains 15 residues. CDR3 loop: CASSLVTGVVYEQYV. In nucleotides, the CDR3 is TGTGCCAGCAGCTTAGTCACAGGGGTAGTCTACGAGCAGTACGTC.

This clone was detected a few times. The chain couples TRBV7-9 to TRBJ2-3, with 12 bases matching TRBD1. Unmatched junction bases numbered 3, after V lost 6 bases and J lost 5 bases. The CDR3 totals 14 residues. Germline V lookup: CDR1 SEHNR, CDR2 FQNEAQ (reference sequence). The CDR3 DNA reads as TGTGCCAGCAGGGGGACAGGGGGCATAGATACGCAGTATTTT. Protein sequence: CASRGTGGIDTQYF.

There are a few counts of this clone. The chain joins TRBV9 to TRBJ2-2; D gene uncertain. Trimming removed 4 bases at V and 1 base at J, with 5 bases between. The CDR3 consists of 13 residues. CDR1 is SGDLS and CDR2 is YYNGEE in the germline V gene. This CDR3 is CASSPQNTGELFF. The CDR3, as DNA: TGTGCCAGCAGCCCCCAGAACACCGGGGAGCTGTTTTTT.

This sequence joins TRBV7-6 and TRBJ2-7; weak D call: TRBD1 (7 bases). Germline V gene lookup returns CDR1 SGHVS and CDR2 FNYEAQ. V lost 5 bases, J lost 4 bases, and 12 bases lay in between. The CDR3 extends over 13 amino acids. CDR3 DNA: TGTGCCAGCAGCCAGGGGGAGGAGTACGAGCAGTACTTC. Protein: CASSQGEEYEQYF.

The rearrangement links TRBV11-3 to TRBJ2-5; TRBD1 is a possible D gene (5 bases). The germline V gene has CDR1 SGHNT and CDR2 YENEEA. CDR3 length equals 17 residues. Trimming stripped 5 bases from V and 2 bases from J, with 21 bases between. DNA for the CDR3: TGTGCCAGCAGCCAAGGGGTCGAGAACACCCCACAAGAGACCCAGTACTTC. Translated, it gives CASSQGVENTPQETQYF.

This clone was counted at least ten times. The V gene is TRBV19, the J gene TRBJ1-2; D might be TRBD1 (5 bases). Looked up from germline, CDR1 is LNHDA and CDR2 is SQIVND (reference sequence). The CDR3 is 15 amino acids. Trimming took off 2 bases at V and 3 bases at J, with 13 bases between the two ends. The CDR3 coding sequence is TGTGCCAGTAGTATAACTCCCGGGGGAGACTATGGCTACACCTTC. Translating gives CASSITPGGDYGYTF.

This clone was seen a single time. This chain uses TRBV7-8 with TRBJ1-1; 8 nucleotides line up with TRBD1. Looked up from germline, CDR1 is SGHVS and CDR2 is FQNEAQ. The CDR3 is made up of 16 amino acids. Trimming at V came to 3 bases and at J to 5 bases, leaving 11 bases not matched to a gene. CDR3 coding DNA: TGTGCCAGCAGCTTCCTCAGGGGACAGGATGGTACTGAAGCTTTCTTT. Translated, it gives CASSFLRGQDGTEAFF. Variable domain in full (rest from reference TRBV7-8 and TRBJ1-1): GAGVSQSPRYKVAKRGQDVALRCDPISGHVSLFWYQQALGQGPEFLTYFQNEAQLDKSGLPSDRFFAERPEGSVSTLKIQRTQQEDSAVYLCASSFLRGQDGTEAFFGQGTRLTVV.

The chain recombines TRBV5-6 with TRBJ2-7, with D possibly being TRBD1 (5 bases). V was clipped by 4 bases and J by 9 bases, with 17 bases between them. Germline loops: CDR1 SGHDT, CDR2 YYEEEE. The length of the CDR3 is 13 residues. The CDR3 DNA follows: TGTGCCAGCAGCCCTCACAGGTCTCTAAGGCAGTACTTC. This gives the protein CASSPHRSLRQYF. Together with reference TRBV5-6 and TRBJ2-7, the CDR3 gives the full variable domain: DAGVTQSPTHLIKTRGQQVTLRCSPKSGHDTVSWYQQALGQGPQFIFQYYEEEERQRGNFPDRFSGHQFPNYSSELNVNALLLGDSALYLCASSPHRSLRQYFGPGTRLTVT.

J is TRBJ1-2 and V is TRBV5-6; no clear D gene. This CDR3 comprises 15 residues. The ends were cut back, 0 bases at V and 2 bases at J, with 11 bases in the middle. CDR1 and CDR2 (germline): SGHDT, YYEEEE. CDR3 amino acids: CASSLVSGTNYGYTF. In nucleotides, the CDR3 is TGTGCCAGCAGCTTGGTATCGGGAACGAACTATGGCTACACCTTC.

This clone was seen a few times. The chain has TRBV5-6 and TRBJ2-3; 8 nucleotides align to TRBD2. The trim removed 4 bases at V and 0 bases at J, leaving 4 bases unmatched. From germline, CDR1 is SGHDT and CDR2 YYEEEE. CDR3 length equals 15 residues. This chain's CDR3 is CASSVIAGSTDTQYF. The CDR3 DNA follows: TGTGCCAGCAGCGTAATAGCGGGGAGCACAGATACGCAGTATTTT.

The chain has TRBV28 and TRBJ2-5; 8 bases fit TRBD2. The J call may be mistaken, given a closer DNA end match to TRBJ2-7. The length of the CDR3 is 14 residues. CDR1 MDHEN and CDR2 SYDVKM come from the germline V gene. CDR3 amino acids: CASNRVAGWGEQYF. For the CDR3, the DNA is TGTGCCAGCAATCGGGTAGCGGGATGGGGCGAGCAGTACTTC.

This clone was recorded a few times. This chain joins TRBV29-1 and TRBJ2-3; TRBD1 matches 7 bases. The CDR3 covers 14 residues. The ends lost 8 bases at V and 1 base at J; junction bases unmatched: 9. CDR1 is SQVTM, CDR2 ANQGSEA, per germline. CDR3 DNA: TGCAGCCTCACAGGGGCGTGGGGCACAGATACGCAGTATTTT. This translates into CSLTGAWGTDTQYF.

The chain is built from TRBV7-9 and TRBJ1-5, with 8 bases lining up with TRBD1. The V gene end was trimmed by 5 bases and the J gene end by 5 bases; junction bases not matched to a gene: 5. This CDR3 spans 14 amino acids. Germline V gives CDR1 SEHNR, CDR2 FQNEAQ (reference sequence). The CDR3 here is CASSLQGADQPQHF. As DNA, the CDR3 is TGTGCCAGCAGCCTCCAGGGGGCAGATCAGCCCCAGCATTTT.

The genes are TRBV7-9 and TRBJ1-2; 8 bases agree with TRBD1. CDR3 length: 17 amino acids. Germline-derived CDR1 and CDR2 are SEHNR and FQNEAQ (reference sequence). V lost 2 bases, J lost 0 bases, and 8 bases stayed unmatched. The CDR3: CASSLPGRGRANYGYTF. DNA of the CDR3: TGTGCCAGCAGCTTACCCGGCAGGGGGCGAGCTAACTATGGCTACACCTTC.

This sequence joins TRBV11-1 and TRBJ1-6; 12 nucleotides match TRBD1. Looked up from germline, CDR1 is SGHAT and CDR2 is FQDESV (reference sequence). After removal of 6 bases from V and 9 bases from J, the junction contained 6 bases not matched to a gene. The CDR3 sequence is 15 residues long. The CDR3 region has the DNA TGTGCCAGCAGAGGGACAGGGGGCGTCAGTTCACCCCTCCACTTT. Translation: CASRGTGGVSSPLHF.

This clone was seen once. The chain links TRBV5-1 to TRBJ2-5, with a possible D match to TRBD1 (6 bases). The V end lost 0 bases, the J end lost 1 base, and 13 bases lay between the germline ends. Germline assignment: CDR1 SGHRS and CDR2 YFSETQ. CDR3 length equals 16 residues. CDR3 DNA sequence: TGCGCCAGCAGCTTGGGGGGTACAGGGCCCCAAGAGACCCAGTACTTC. This translates into CASSLGGTGPQETQYF.